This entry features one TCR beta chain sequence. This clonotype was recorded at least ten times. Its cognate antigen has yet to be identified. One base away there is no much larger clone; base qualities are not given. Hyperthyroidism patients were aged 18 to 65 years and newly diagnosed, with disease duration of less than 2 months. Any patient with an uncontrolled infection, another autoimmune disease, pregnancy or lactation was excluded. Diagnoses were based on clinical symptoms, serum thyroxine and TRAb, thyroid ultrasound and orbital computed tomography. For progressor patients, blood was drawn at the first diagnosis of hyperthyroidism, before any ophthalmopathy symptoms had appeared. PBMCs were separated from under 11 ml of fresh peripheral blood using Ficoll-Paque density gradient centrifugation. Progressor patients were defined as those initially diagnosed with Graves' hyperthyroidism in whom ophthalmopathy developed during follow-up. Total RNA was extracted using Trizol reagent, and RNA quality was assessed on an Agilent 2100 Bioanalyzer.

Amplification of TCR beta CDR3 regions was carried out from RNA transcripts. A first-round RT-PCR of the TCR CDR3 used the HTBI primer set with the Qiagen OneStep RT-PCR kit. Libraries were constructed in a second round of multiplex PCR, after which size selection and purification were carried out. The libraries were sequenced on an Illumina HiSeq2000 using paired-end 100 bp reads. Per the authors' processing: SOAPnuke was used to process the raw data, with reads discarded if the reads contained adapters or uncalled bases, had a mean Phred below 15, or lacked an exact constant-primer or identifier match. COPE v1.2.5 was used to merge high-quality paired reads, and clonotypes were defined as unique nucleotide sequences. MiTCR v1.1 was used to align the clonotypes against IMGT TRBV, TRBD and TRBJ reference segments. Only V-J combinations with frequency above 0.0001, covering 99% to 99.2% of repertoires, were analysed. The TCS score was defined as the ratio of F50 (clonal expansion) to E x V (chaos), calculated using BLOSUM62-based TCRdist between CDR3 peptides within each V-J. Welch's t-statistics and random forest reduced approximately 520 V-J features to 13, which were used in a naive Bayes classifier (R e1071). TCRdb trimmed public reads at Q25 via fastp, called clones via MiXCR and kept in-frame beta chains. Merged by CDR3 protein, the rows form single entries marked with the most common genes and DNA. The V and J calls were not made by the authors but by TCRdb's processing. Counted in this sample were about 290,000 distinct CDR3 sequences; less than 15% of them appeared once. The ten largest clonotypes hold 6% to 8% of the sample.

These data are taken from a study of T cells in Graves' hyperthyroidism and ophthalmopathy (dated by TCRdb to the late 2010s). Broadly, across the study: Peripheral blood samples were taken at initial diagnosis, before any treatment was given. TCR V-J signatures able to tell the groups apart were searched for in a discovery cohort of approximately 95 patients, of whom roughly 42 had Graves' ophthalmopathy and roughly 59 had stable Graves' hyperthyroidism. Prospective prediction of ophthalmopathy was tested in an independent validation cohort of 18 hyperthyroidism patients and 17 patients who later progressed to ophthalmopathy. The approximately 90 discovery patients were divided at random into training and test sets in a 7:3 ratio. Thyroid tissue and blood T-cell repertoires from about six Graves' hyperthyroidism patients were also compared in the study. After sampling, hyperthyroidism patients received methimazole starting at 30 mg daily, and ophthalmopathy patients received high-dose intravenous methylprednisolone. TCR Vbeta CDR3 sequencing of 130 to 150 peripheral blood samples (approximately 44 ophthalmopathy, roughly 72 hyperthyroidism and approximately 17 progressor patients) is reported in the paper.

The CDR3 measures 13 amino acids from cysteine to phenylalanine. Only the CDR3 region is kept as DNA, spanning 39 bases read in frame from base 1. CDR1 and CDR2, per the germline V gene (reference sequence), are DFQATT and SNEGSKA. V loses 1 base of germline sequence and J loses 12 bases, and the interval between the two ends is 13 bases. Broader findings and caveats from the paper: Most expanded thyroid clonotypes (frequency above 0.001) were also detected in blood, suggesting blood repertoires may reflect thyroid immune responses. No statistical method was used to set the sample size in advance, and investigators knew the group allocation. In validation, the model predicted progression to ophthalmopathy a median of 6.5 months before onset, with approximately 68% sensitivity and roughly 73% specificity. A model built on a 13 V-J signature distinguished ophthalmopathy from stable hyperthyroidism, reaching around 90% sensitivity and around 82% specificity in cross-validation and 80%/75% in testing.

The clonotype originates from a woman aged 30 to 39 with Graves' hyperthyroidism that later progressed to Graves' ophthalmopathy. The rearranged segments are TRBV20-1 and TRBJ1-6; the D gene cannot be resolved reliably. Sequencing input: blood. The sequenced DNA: TGCAGTGCTAGAGGGCCCCCCACGGGACCCCTCCACTTT. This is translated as CSARGPPTGPLHF.